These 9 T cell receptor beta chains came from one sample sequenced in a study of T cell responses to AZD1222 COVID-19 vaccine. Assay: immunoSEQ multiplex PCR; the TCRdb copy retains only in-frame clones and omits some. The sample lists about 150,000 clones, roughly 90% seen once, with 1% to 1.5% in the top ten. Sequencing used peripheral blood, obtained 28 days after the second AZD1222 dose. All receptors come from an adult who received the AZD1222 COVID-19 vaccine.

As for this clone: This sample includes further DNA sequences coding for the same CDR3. For the CDR3, the DNA is TGTGCCAGCAGCTTAGTTGGCAATGAGCAGTTCTTC. Translation gives CASSLVGNEQFF. The J gene is TRBJ2-1, the V gene TRBV7-9; D uncertain. Germline CDR1 is SEHNR and CDR2 is FQNEAQ (reference sequence). The CDR3 runs 12 residues. With 1 base removed from V and 6 bases from J, the gap between germline ends came to 4 bases.

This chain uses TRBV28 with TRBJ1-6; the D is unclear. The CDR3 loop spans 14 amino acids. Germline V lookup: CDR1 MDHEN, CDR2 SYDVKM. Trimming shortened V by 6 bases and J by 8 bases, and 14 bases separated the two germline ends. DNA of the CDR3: TGTGCCAGCAGGTGGGCTCAAGGACATTCACCCCTCCACTTT. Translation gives CASRWAQGHSPLHF. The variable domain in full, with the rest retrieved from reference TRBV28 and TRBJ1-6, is DVKVTQSSRYLVKRTGEKVFLECVQDMDHENMFWYRQDPGLGLRLIYFSYDVKMKEKGDIPEGYSVSREKKERFSLILESASTNQTSMYLCASRWAQGHSPLHFGNGTRLTVT.

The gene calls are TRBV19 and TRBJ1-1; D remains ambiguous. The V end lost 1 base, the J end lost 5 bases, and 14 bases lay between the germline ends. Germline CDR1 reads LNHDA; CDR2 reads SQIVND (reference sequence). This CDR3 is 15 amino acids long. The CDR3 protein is CASSIGAAPRTEAFF. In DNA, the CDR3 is TGTGCCAGTAGTATAGGGGCGGCCCCAAGGACTGAAGCTTTCTTT.

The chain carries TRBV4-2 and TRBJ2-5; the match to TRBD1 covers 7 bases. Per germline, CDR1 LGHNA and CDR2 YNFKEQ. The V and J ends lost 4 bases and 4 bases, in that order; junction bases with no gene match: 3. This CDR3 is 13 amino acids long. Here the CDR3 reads CASSPGTVETQYF. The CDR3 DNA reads TGTGCCAGCAGCCCCGGGACAGTAGAGACCCAGTACTTC.

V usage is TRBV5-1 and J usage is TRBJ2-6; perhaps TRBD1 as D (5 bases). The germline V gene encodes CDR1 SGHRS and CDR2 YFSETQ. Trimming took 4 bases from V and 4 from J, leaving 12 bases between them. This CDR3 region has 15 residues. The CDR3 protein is CASSPQQAGANVLTF. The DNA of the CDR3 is TGCGCCAGCAGCCCCCAACAGGCCGGGGCCAACGTCCTGACTTTC.

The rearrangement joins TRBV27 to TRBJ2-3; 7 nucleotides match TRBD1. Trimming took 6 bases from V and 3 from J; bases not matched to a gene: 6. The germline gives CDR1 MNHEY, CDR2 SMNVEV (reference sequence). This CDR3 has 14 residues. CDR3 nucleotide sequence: TGTGCCAGCAGCCAAGGGACAGAAACAGATACGCAGTATTTT. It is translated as CASSQGTETDTQYF.

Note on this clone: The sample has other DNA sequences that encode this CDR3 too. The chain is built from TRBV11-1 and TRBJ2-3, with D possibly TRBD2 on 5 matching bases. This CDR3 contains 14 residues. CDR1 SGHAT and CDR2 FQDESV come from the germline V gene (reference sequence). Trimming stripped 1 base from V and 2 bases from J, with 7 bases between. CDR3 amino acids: CASSLGTHTDTQYF. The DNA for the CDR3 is TGTGCCAGCAGCTTAGGGACTCACACAGATACGCAGTATTTT.

CDR3 in DNA: TGTGCCAGCCTGGCGGTCAACACCGGGGAGCTGTTTTTT. As protein: CASLAVNTGELFF. This rearrangement joins TRBV28 to TRBJ2-2; D not certain. This CDR3 is 13 amino acids long. V shed 8 bases and J shed 2 bases, with 9 bases lying between them. Per germline, CDR1 MDHEN and CDR2 SYDVKM.

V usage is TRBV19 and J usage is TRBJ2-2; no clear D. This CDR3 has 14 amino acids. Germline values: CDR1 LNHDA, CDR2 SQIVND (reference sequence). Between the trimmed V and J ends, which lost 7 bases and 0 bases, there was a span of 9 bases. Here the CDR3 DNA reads TGTGCCAGTAACAGTCAGGCGAACACCGGGGAGCTGTTTTTT. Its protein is CASNSQANTGELFF.